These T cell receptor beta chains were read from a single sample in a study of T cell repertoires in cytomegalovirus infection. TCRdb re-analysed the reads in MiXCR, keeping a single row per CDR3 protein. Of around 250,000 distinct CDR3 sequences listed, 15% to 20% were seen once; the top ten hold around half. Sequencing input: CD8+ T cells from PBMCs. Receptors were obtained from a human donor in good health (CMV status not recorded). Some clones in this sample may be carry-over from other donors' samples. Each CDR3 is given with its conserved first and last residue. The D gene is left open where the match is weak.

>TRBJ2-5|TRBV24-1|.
CATSDLAEETQYF
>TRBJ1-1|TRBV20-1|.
CSASPPENTEAFF
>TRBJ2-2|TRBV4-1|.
CASSHPSGRRTGELFF
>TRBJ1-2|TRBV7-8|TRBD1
CASSLALRLRFEDRGISGYTF
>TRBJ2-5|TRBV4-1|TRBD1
CASSPGQGEQETQYF
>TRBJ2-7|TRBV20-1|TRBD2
CSARDMNVGLAGIYEQYF
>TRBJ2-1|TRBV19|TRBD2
CASSLRLAGDPGDEQFF
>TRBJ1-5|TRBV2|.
CASGGPNQPQHF
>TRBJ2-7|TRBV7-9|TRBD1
CASSQTRDRDPSYEQYF
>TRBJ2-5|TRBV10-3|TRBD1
CAIRTTGEGETQYF
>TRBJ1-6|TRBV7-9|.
CASSLGQDSYNSPLHF
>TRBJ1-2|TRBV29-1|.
CSVSNPYGGYTF
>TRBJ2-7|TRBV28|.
CASSPIRGASYEQYF
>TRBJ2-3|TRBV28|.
CASSSLEDTDTQYF
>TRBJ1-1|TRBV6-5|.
CASSYQGEGTEAFF
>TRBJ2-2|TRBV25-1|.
CASIKNTGELFF
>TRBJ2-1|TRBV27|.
CASSPPAKTGINEQFF
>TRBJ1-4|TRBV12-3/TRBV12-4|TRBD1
CASSPRDRELELFF
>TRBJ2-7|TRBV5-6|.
CASSLSSGTYEQYF
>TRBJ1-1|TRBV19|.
CASSIRWQGPSADTEAFF
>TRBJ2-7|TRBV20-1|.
CSETRGESYEQYF
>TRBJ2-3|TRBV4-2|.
CASSQGRGPTDTQYF
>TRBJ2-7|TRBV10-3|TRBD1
CAITTDRGGSEQYF
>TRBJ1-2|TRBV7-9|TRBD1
CASSLPGTGRHLYGYTF
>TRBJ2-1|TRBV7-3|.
CASSAPGQVWDEQFF
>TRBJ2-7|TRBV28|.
CASSLNTGTYEQYF
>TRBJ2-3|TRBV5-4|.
CASSPRRGGTDTQYF
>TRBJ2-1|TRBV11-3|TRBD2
CASSLGSGAYEQFF
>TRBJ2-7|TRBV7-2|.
CASGHLGYEQYF
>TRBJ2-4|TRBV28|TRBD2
CASRGGFDLRGLPHKNIQYF
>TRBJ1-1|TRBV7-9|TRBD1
CASSLSTGMNTEAFF
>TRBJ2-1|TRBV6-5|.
CASSYALNSGPNNGQFF
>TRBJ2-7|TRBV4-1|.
CASSQGGPGTPTYEQYF
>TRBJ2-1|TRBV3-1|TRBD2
CASSQEVLAGGNEQFF
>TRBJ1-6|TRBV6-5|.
CASSYTPRTPLHF
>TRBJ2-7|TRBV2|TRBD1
CASKTGGTPSYEQYF
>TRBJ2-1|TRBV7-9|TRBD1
CASSPGQGNLDEQFF